The next 8 T cell receptor beta chains were all read from a single sample in a study of technical replicates of blood from several donors. Assay: immunoSEQ multiplex PCR; the TCRdb copy retains only in-frame clones and omits some. Altogether 45,000 to 60,000 clones are present, 95% to 97% being singletons, with the ten largest covering around 0.4%. Sequenced input: T cells isolated from PBMCs. These receptors all stem from a human donor in good health.

This chain uses TRBV6-4 with TRBJ2-3; TRBD2 agrees at 10 bases. V lost 6 bases to trimming and J lost 0 bases; unmatched junction nucleotides: 3. CDR1 MRHNA and CDR2 SNTAGT come from the germline V gene. The CDR3 runs to 15 residues. CDR3 sequence: CASSELAGSTDTQYF. The CDR3 DNA is TGTGCCAGCAGCGAACTAGCGGGAAGCACAGATACGCAGTATTTT.

CDR3 sequence (DNA): TGTGCCAGCAGCTGGGACAGGGGCCCTGAAGCTTTCTTT. It codes for CASSWDRGPEAFF. The chain carries TRBV5-6 and TRBJ1-1, with TRBD1 matching 10 bases. CDR1 is SGHDT and CDR2 is YYEEEE in the germline V gene. The length of the CDR3 is 13 residues. The V gene end was trimmed by 3 bases and the J gene end by 6 bases; junction bases not matched to a gene: 2.

This chain joins TRBV27 and TRBJ2-6; possible D gene TRBD2, 5 bases. This CDR3 comprises 17 residues. The ends were cut back, 4 bases at V and 0 bases at J, with 13 bases in the middle. Germline-derived CDR1 and CDR2 are MNHEY and SMNVEV (reference sequence). The CDR3 spells CASSYLPGISGANVLTF. The DNA of the CDR3 is TGTGCCAGCAGTTATCTTCCGGGGATCTCTGGGGCCAACGTCCTGACTTTC.

This chain joins TRBV18 and TRBJ2-5; a weak D match, TRBD1 (5 bases). CDR3 size: 15 residues. The V end lost 1 base, the J end lost 2 bases, and 11 bases lay between the germline ends. Germline V lookup: CDR1 KGHSH, CDR2 LQKENI. The CDR3 DNA sequence: TGTGCCAGCTCACCACTTCAGGACAAACAAGAGACCCAGTACTTC. This gives the protein CASSPLQDKQETQYF.

The CDR3 DNA reads as TGTGCCAGCAGTCAGTCCGGGACAGGGGTCGAGACCCAGTACTTC. This sequence encodes CASSQSGTGVETQYF. V gene TRBV6-5 combines with J gene TRBJ2-5; 10 bases align to TRBD1. Germline CDR1 MNHEY, CDR2 SVGAGI. This CDR3 contains 15 residues. V gave up 5 bases and J gave up 5 bases; unmatched junction bases: 8.

This clone was recorded only once. The chain is built from TRBV28 and TRBJ1-4, with D perhaps matching TRBD1 (6 bases). CDR1 is MDHEN and CDR2 is SYDVKM in the germline V gene. V was shortened by 2 bases and J by 8 bases, with 15 bases between the two germline ends. This CDR3 has 15 amino acids. CDR3 amino acids: CASSLSGQSLEKLFF. CDR3 DNA sequence: TGTGCCAGCAGTTTAAGTGGACAGTCGTTGGAAAAACTGTTTTTT.

The J gene is TRBJ1-4, the V gene TRBV29-1; 9 positions match TRBD1. This CDR3 is built from 14 residues. The junction had 8 bases not matched to a gene; V was cut back by 4 bases and J by 8 bases. Germline CDR1 reads SQVTM; CDR2 reads ANQGSEA. The CDR3 spells CSVGSRTGVEKLFF. The CDR3 DNA sequence: TGCAGCGTTGGATCTAGGACAGGGGTAGAAAAACTGTTTTTT.

The chain employs TRBV5-6 and TRBJ2-1, with 10 bases matching TRBD2. The germline CDR1 and CDR2 sequences are SGHDT and YYEEEE. This CDR3 region has 14 residues. Germline trimming cut 10 bases from V and 0 bases from J; bases unmatched to any gene: 4. CDR3 in amino acids: CAGASGSSYNEQFF. CDR3 in DNA: TGTGCCGGGGCTAGCGGGAGCTCCTACAATGAGCAGTTCTTC.